The T cell receptor beta chain under discussion was sequenced for a study of T cells in Graves' hyperthyroidism and ophthalmopathy. Uncontrolled infection, other autoimmune disease, pregnancy or lactation excluded patients. The PBMCs were taken from 10 ml of fresh peripheral blood. Notes on the study in general: Most thyroid-expanded clonotypes above 0.001 were also found in blood.

On this clonotype: Its antigen is undetermined.

The CDR3 regions of TCR beta were amplified from RNA transcripts. The HTBI primer set drove a first-round RT-PCR of the TCR CDR3. Using its own MiXCR run on the multiplex PCR reads, TCRdb lists one record per CDR3 protein. The profile shows about 550,000 distinct CDR3 sequences, about a fifth of them singletons. The CDR3 spans 13 residues. Looked up from germline, CDR1 is MDHEN and CDR2 is SYDVKM. V lost 9 bases and J lost 5; bases outside the gene matches: 9. The TCR originated in a young man with Graves' hyperthyroidism. The sample was blood. The genes are TRBV28 and TRBJ2-7; TRBD1 aligns across 8 bases. The CDR3 loop is CARIGQGAHEQYF. CDR3 nucleotide sequence: TGTGCCAGGATTGGGCAGGGGGCCCACGAGCAGTACTTC.